The 3 T cell receptor beta chains below were found in one sample sequenced in a study of T cells after posttransplantation cyclophosphamide. Cyclophosphamide on days +3 and +4 followed busulfan-fludarabine conditioning and a marrow graft. Generated by immunoSEQ multiplex PCR, the TCRdb table keeps only in-frame clones and is missing some. Here the sample spans fewer than 8,500 clones, approximately 84% being singletons. This specimen was CD8+ T cells sorted from PBMCs, taken 1404 days after allogeneic stem cell transplant with posttransplant cyclophosphamide. Every receptor here comes from a female patient aged 45-60 years who received an allogeneic stem cell transplant from a related donor, was CMV-positive, and had no GVHD. The T cells may partly be graft donor cells.

The genes are TRBV7-2 and TRBJ1-1; the D is unclear. The CDR3 is made up of 11 amino acids. Trimming took 7 bases from V and 10 from J, leaving 13 bases between them. The germline CDR1 and CDR2 sequences are SGHTA and FQGNSA. Written as DNA, the CDR3 is TGTGCCAGCACCAGGCGGGGAAGAGCTTTCTTT. Its protein is CASTRRGRAFF. The variable domain in full, completed from reference TRBV7-2 and TRBJ1-1, reads GAGVSQSPSNKVTEKGKDVELRCDPISGHTALYWYRQSLGQGLEFLIYFQGNSAPDKSGLPSDRFSAERTGGSVSTLTIQRTQQEDSAVYLCASTRRGRAFFGQGTRLTVV.

This chain connects TRBV13 to TRBJ2-2; no reliable D call. This CDR3 comprises 12 residues. Germline-derived CDR1 and CDR2 are PRHDT and FYEKMQ (reference sequence). Trimming removed 5 bases from V and 7 bases from J, with 8 bases in between. CDR3 sequence (DNA): TGTGCCAGCAGCGCCCGTAGCGGGGAGCTGTTTTTT. Its translation: CASSARSGELFF.

CDR3 sequence (DNA): TGTGCCAGCAGCGCCACTAGCGGGAGACGGAATGAGCAGTTCTTC. This codes for CASSATSGRRNEQFF. The chain has TRBV7-8 and TRBJ2-1; 11 bases fit TRBD2. The CDR3 consists of 15 residues. V lost 5 bases, J lost 7 bases, and 7 bases stayed unmatched. Germline CDR1 and CDR2: SGHVS and FQNEAQ.